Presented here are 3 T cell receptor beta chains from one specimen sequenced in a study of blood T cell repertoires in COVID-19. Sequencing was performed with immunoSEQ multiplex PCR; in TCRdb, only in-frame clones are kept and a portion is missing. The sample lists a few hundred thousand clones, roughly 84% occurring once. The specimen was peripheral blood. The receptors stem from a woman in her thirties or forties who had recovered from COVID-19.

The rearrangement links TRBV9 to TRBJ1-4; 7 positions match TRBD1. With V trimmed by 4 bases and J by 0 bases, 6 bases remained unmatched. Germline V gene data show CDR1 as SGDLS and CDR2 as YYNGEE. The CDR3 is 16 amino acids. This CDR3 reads CASSIQGSSTNEKLFF. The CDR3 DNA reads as TGTGCCAGCAGCATACAGGGGAGTTCAACTAATGAAAAACTGTTTTTT.

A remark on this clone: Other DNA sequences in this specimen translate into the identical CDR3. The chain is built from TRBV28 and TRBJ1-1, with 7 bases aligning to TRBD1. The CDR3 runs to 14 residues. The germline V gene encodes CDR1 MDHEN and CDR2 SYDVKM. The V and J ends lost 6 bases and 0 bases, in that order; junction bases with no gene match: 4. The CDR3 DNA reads TGTGCCAGCAGCTTGGGACAGCTGAACACTGAAGCTTTCTTT. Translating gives CASSLGQLNTEAFF.

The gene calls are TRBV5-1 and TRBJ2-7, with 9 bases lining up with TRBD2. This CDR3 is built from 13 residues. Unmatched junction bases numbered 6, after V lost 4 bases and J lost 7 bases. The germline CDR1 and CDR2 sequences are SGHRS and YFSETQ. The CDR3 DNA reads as TGCGCCAGCAGCCACAGCGGGGGGAAGGAGCAGTACTTC. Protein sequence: CASSHSGGKEQYF.